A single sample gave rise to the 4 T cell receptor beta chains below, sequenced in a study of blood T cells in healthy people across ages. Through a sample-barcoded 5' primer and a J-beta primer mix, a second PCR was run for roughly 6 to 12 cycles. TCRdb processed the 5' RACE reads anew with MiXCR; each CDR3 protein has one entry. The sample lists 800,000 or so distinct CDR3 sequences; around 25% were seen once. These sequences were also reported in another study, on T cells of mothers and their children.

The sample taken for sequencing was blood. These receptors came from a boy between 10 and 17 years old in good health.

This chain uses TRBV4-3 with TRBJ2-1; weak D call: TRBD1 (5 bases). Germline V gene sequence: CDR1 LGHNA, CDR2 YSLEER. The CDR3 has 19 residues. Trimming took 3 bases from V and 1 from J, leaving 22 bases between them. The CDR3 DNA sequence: TGCGCCAGCAGCCAGACCGCAAGGTGGTACAGGAATTCCTACAATGAGCAGTTCTTC. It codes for CASSQTARWYRNSYNEQFF.

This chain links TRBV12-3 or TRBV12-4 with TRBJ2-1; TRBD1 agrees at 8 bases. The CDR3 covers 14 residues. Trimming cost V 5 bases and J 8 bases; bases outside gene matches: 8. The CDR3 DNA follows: TGTGCCAGCAGTGCAGGGGGCGTCGGCGATGAGCAGTTCTTC. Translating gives CASSAGGVGDEQFF.

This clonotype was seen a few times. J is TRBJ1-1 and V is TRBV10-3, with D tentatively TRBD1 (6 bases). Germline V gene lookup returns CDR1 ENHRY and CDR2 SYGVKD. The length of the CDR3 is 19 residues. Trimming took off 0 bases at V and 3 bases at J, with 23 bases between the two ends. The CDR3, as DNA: TGTGCCATCAGTGAGTCGATTGAGCGGCGGGACATGAGGGACACTGAAGCTTTCTTT. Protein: CAISESIERRDMRDTEAFF.

The CDR3 loop is CASSGTGPKTQYF. Written as DNA, the CDR3 is TGTGCCAGCAGTGGGACAGGACCCAAGACCCAGTACTTC. The chain recombines TRBV6-5 with TRBJ2-1; 8 nucleotides align to TRBD1. The J call may not be correct, given that the DNA end is closer to TRBJ2-5. The CDR3 length is 13 residues. Germline V gene sequence: CDR1 MNHEY, CDR2 SVGAGI.